The 22 T cell receptor beta chains reported below all come from one sample, sequenced in a study of CD8 T cells in Susac syndrome. Reverse transcription of roughly 0.45 to 1 ug RNA used random hexamers. Each CDR3 protein is one row after TCRdb ran MiXCR on the immunoSEQ multiplex PCR reads. The table has 200,000 to 300,000 distinct CDR3 sequences, roughly 95% seen once; the top ten hold 0.065% to 0.08%. Sequencing was done on a sample of CD4+ T cells from PBMCs. The receptors shown here come from a human donor with multiple sclerosis.

V and J are TRBV3-1 and TRBJ2-7; the match to TRBD2 covers 8 bases. The CDR3 runs 11 residues. The V gene's germline CDR1 is LGHDT and CDR2 YNNKEL (reference sequence). The CDR3 reads CASKSREGGSV. In nucleotides, the CDR3 is TGTGCCAGCAAATCACGGGAGGGCGGGAGTGTC.

The rearrangement uses TRBV6-2 or TRBV6-3 and TRBJ2-2; perhaps D is TRBD1 or TRBD2 (5 bases each). V was shortened by 10 bases and J by 6 bases, with 15 bases between the two germline ends. The V gene's germline CDR1 is MNHEY and CDR2 SVGEGT. The CDR3 consists of 13 residues. The CDR3 DNA follows: TGTGCCACCGCCGACCCGGGACCCGGGGAGCTGTTTTTT. Protein sequence: CATADPGPGELFF.

There are a few counts of this clonotype. V is TRBV6-6 and J is TRBJ2-7; no clear D. Germline V lookup: CDR1 MNHNY, CDR2 SVGAGI (reference sequence). Trimming stripped 6 bases from V and 6 bases from J, with 15 bases between. The CDR3 totals 13 residues. The CDR3 bases are TGTGCCAGCAGCCCCCCCGGGCTCGGCGAGCAGTACTTC. This gives the protein CASSPPGLGEQYF.

The chain is built from TRBV12-3 or TRBV12-4 and TRBJ1-5; 7 bases agree with TRBD1. CDR3 length equals 18 residues. J lost 6 bases, V lost 3 bases, and 17 bases had no gene match. In nucleotides, the CDR3 is TGTGCCAGCAGTTTTGGGGGGGGAAGACAGGGAAGGGGTCAGCCCCAGCATTTT. Translating it yields CASSFGGGRQGRGQPQHF.

The chain joins TRBV29-1 to TRBJ2-2, with D maybe TRBD2 (5 bases). V lost 6 bases, J lost 0 bases, and 11 bases lay in between. This CDR3 has 14 residues. Germline V gene lookup returns CDR1 SQVTM and CDR2 ANQGSEA. The CDR3, as DNA: TGCAGCGTCGCGGGCCCTACGAACACCGGGGAGCTGTTTTTT. It is translated as CSVAGPTNTGELFF.

The chain has TRBV7-2 and TRBJ2-5, with TRBD2 matching 8 bases. J was trimmed by 2 bases and V by 5 bases; bases with no gene match: 4. Germline CDR1 reads SGHTA; CDR2 reads FQGNSA. The CDR3 contains 14 residues. The CDR3 DNA sequence: TGTGCCAGCAGCCCCGGGGGGGCACAAGAGACCCAGTACTTC. Translation: CASSPGGAQETQYF.

V usage is TRBV20-1 and J usage is TRBJ1-2, with D perhaps matching TRBD1 (5 bases). V was pared by 5 bases and J by 6 bases, with 16 bases between. The germline gives CDR1 DFQATT, CDR2 SNEGSKA (reference sequence). The CDR3 length is 13 residues. CDR3 sequence reads: CSAHLSRGDGYTF. The CDR3 DNA follows: TGCAGTGCTCATCTTTCCCGGGGGGATGGCTACACCTTC.

Comment on this clonotype: The junction shows a germline mismatch at one end, possibly a read error. This chain joins TRBV29-1 and TRBJ2-2; possibly TRBD1 for D (6 bases). Per germline, CDR1 SQVTM and CDR2 ANQGSEA. The CDR3 length is 13 residues. In nucleotides, the CDR3 is TGCAGCGTTGCAGGGGTGAACGCCGGGGAGCTGTTTTTT. It specifies CSVAGVNAGELFF.

The genes are TRBV28 and TRBJ1-1; D call uncertain. Germline CDR1 MDHEN, CDR2 SYDVKM. CDR3 size: 14 residues. V was clipped by 6 bases and J by 4 bases, with 15 bases between them. The CDR3 DNA follows: TGTGCCAGCAGAGCCAGGTTCGTTGGCACTGAAGCTTTCTTT. This encodes CASRARFVGTEAFF. Using reference TRBV28 and TRBJ1-1 for the parts outside the CDR3, the full variable domain is DVKVTQSSRYLVKRTGEKVFLECVQDMDHENMFWYRQDPGLGLRLIYFSYDVKMKEKGDIPEGYSVSREKKERFSLILESASTNQTSMYLCASRARFVGTEAFFGQGTRLTVV.

The V and J genes are TRBV7-2 and TRBJ1-1; D not certain. V was trimmed by 5 bases and J by 10 bases, leaving 14 bases between them. The CDR3 covers 12 residues. Germline loops: CDR1 SGHTA, CDR2 FQGNSA. The CDR3 reads CASSPARLAAFF. The CDR3 bases are TGTGCCAGCAGCCCAGCGAGGCTCGCAGCTTTCTTT.

V usage is TRBV6-6 and J usage is TRBJ1-2; D not resolved. V lost 2 bases to trimming and J lost 8 bases, with 12 bases between them. The CDR3 extends over 13 amino acids. Per the germline V gene, CDR1 is MNHNY and CDR2 is SVGAGI (reference sequence). The CDR3 DNA is TGTGCCAGCAGTTACACACGACCAGAGGGCTACACCTTC. Residues: CASSYTRPEGYTF.

CDR3 sequence (DNA): TGTGCCAGCAGCGTAGACGCGCTCCAAGAGACCCAGTACTTC. This encodes CASSVDALQETQYF. The chain uses TRBV9 and TRBJ2-5, with unresolved D. Trimming removed 0 bases at V and 1 base at J, with 7 bases between. Germline V CDR1 and CDR2: SGDLS, YYNGEE. The CDR3 has 14 residues. The full variable domain, completed using reference TRBV9 and TRBJ2-5, is DSGVTQTPKHLITATGQRVTLRCSPRSGDLSVYWYQQSLDQGLQFLIQYYNGEERAKGNILERFSAQQFPDLHSELNLSSLELGDSALYFCASSVDALQETQYFGPGTRLLVL.

The chain is built from TRBV20-1 and TRBJ1-2; D call uncertain. From germline, CDR1 is DFQATT and CDR2 SNEGSKA (reference sequence). The CDR3 is made up of 14 amino acids. Trimming stripped 1 base from V and 1 base from J, with 10 bases between. The CDR3 loop is CSARVPGFNYGYTF. The DNA for the CDR3 is TGCAGTGCTAGAGTCCCAGGATTTAACTATGGCTACACCTTC.

In this sample, this clonotype turned up once. V gene TRBV3-1 combines with J gene TRBJ2-7; TRBD1 agrees at 7 bases. CDR3 size: 14 residues. V gave up 2 bases and J gave up 2 bases; unmatched junction bases: 3. CDR1 and CDR2 from the germline V gene are LGHDT and YNNKEL (reference sequence). This CDR3 is CASSQRDRAYEQYF. The CDR3 DNA sequence: TGTGCCAGCAGCCAACGGGACAGAGCCTACGAGCAGTACTTC.

The chain recombines TRBV25-1 with TRBJ2-3; D is unclear. This CDR3 is 17 amino acids long. Trimming took off 5 bases at V and 0 bases at J, with 18 bases between the two ends. Germline V lookup: CDR1 MGHDK, CDR2 SYGVNS. DNA of the CDR3: TGTGCCAGCAGTTATAACCTTTGCCAACCAAGCACAGATACGCAGTATTTT. Translating gives CASSYNLCQPSTDTQYF.

J is TRBJ2-3 and V is TRBV3-1; 7 bases map to TRBD2. This CDR3 contains 17 residues. The germline V gene encodes CDR1 LGHDT and CDR2 YNNKEL (reference sequence). V shed 1 base, J shed 2 bases, and the junction held 9 bases outside the gene matches. CDR3 loop: CASSQGGGGSLTDTQYF. The CDR3 DNA reads as TGTGCCAGCAGCCAAGGAGGTGGCGGGAGTCTCACAGATACGCAGTATTTT.

V and J are TRBV7-2 and TRBJ2-2, with 7 bases identical to TRBD1. In germline, CDR1 is SGHTA, CDR2 FQGNSA. Trimming removed 6 bases from V and 9 bases from J; junction bases left unmatched: 4. The CDR3 has 12 residues. DNA for the CDR3: TGTGCCAGCAGTCTCAGGGGGAGGGAGCTGTTTTTT. Its protein is CASSLRGRELFF.

The rearrangement joins TRBV7-2 to TRBJ1-5; TRBD1 matches 8 bases. V lost 5 bases and J lost 4; bases outside the gene matches: 7. Germline V CDR1 and CDR2: SGHTA, FQGNSA. The CDR3 is 15 amino acids. The CDR3 region has the DNA TGTGCCAGCAGCAAAAGGACAGGGTGGAATCAGCCCCAGCATTTT. This sequence encodes CASSKRTGWNQPQHF.

This clonotype was counted once. The chain has TRBV27 and TRBJ2-1; D might be TRBD2 (6 bases). The germline CDR1 and CDR2 sequences are MNHEY and SMNVEV (reference sequence). With 8 bases removed from V and 2 bases from J, the gap between germline ends came to 13 bases. This CDR3 is 14 amino acids long. The CDR3 DNA is TGTGCCAGCGCGACTAGTGCCACCTACAATGAGCAGTTCTTC. Translated: CASATSATYNEQFF.

The chain couples TRBV30 to TRBJ2-7, with 7 nucleotides matching TRBD1. Trimming removed 5 bases from V and 3 bases from J; junction bases left unmatched: 4. The CDR3 covers 12 residues. Per the germline V gene, CDR1 is GTSNPN and CDR2 is SVGIG (reference sequence). Here the CDR3 reads CAWADRRYEQYF. The CDR3 coding sequence is TGTGCCTGGGCGGACAGGCGCTACGAGCAGTACTTC.

The chain employs TRBV6-6 and TRBJ2-7; maybe TRBD1 (5 bases). The CDR3 contains 13 residues. Trimming took 6 bases from V and 5 from J, leaving 14 bases between them. The germline V gene has CDR1 MNHNY and CDR2 SVGAGI (reference sequence). The CDR3 spells CASSRRGAHEQYF. DNA of the CDR3: TGTGCCAGCAGCCGAAGGGGTGCCCACGAGCAGTACTTC.

This chain uses TRBV10-3 with TRBJ1-4; possibly TRBD1 for D (6 bases). The CDR3 has 14 residues. Trimming removed 3 bases at V and 10 bases at J, with 15 bases between. Germline V gives CDR1 ENHRY, CDR2 SYGVKD. CDR3 DNA sequence: TGTGCCATCAGTGATGGTCTTCAGGGGCGAAAACTGTTTTTT. It encodes CAISDGLQGRKLFF.